The 9 T cell receptor beta chains below come from one sample, sequenced in a study of T cells in Graves' hyperthyroidism and ophthalmopathy. There were TCR beta CDR3 regions amplified from RNA transcripts. HTBI primers drove first-round RT-PCR of the TCR CDR3. TCRdb reanalysed the multiplex PCR reads using MiXCR and keeps one entry per CDR3 protein. The sample contains 160,000 or so distinct CDR3 sequences, about 9% of which appear only once. The sample was blood. The source of these receptors is a woman younger than 35 with Graves' hyperthyroidism that later progressed to Graves' ophthalmopathy.

This clonotype appeared many times. The chain links TRBV20-1 to TRBJ2-1, with D unresolved. The germline V and J ends were trimmed by 0 bases and 5 bases, with 8 bases remaining between them. Germline lookup yields CDR1 DFQATT and CDR2 SNEGSKA (reference sequence). The CDR3 length is 13 residues. This chain's CDR3 is CSARDRLDNEQFF. Here the CDR3 DNA reads TGCAGTGCTAGAGATAGGCTAGACAATGAGCAGTTCTTC.

This clonotype was picked up many times. The chain is built from TRBV15 and TRBJ2-1; a possible D gene is TRBD2 (5 bases). Germline V lookup: CDR1 LNHNV, CDR2 YYDKDF (reference sequence). The CDR3 contains 12 residues. The V and J ends lost 8 bases and 7 bases respectively, with 12 bases between them. This CDR3 is CATAGMSNEQFF. The CDR3 region has the DNA TGTGCCACCGCCGGGATGTCGAATGAGCAGTTCTTC.

This clonotype appeared a few times. Possible read error: a much larger clone is one base away. The chain has TRBV2 and TRBJ2-3; maybe TRBD1 (6 bases). Germline V gives CDR1 SNHLY, CDR2 FYNNEI. The CDR3 totals 14 residues. Trimming removed 10 bases from V and 2 bases from J, with 16 bases in between. CDR3 protein: CANTQQGPTDTQYF. CDR3 bases: TGTGCCAACACACAACAGGGCCCCACAGATACGCAGTATTTT.

This chain uses TRBV6-4 with TRBJ2-2, with 8 positions matching TRBD2. The CDR3 sequence is 16 residues long. CDR1 and CDR2 (germline): MRHNA, SNTAGT. V shed 3 bases and J 1 base; nucleotides not matched to a gene: 4. The CDR3 spells CASSEVSGGNTGELFF. The CDR3, as DNA: TGTGCCAGCAGTGAAGTGAGCGGGGGGAACACCGGGGAGCTGTTTTTT.

This clonotype showed up many times. The chain uses TRBV20-1 and TRBJ2-5, with 10 nucleotides matching TRBD2. The CDR3 length is 15 residues. Unmatched junction bases numbered 12, after V lost 6 bases and J lost 5 bases. The V gene's germline CDR1 is DFQATT and CDR2 SNEGSKA (reference sequence). CDR3: CSARKREGVVETQYF. CDR3 nucleotides: TGCAGTGCCCGGAAGCGGGAGGGAGTGGTGGAGACCCAGTACTTC.

The sample holds many counts of this clonotype. This chain joins TRBV6-1 and TRBJ1-5; D unresolved. CDR3 length: 13 residues. Trimming left V 5 bases short and J 7 bases short, with 12 bases between. CDR1 and CDR2 from the germline V gene are MNHNS and SASEGT. As DNA, the CDR3 is TGTGCCAGCAGTTCTACGGGAAAGCAGCCCCAGCATTTT. Encoded protein: CASSSTGKQPQHF.

Concerning this clonotype itself: A much larger clone lies one base from this, so it may be a read error. This chain joins TRBV11-3 and TRBJ2-2; D might be TRBD1 (5 bases). V lost 4 bases, J lost 5 bases, and 11 bases lay in between. The CDR3 sequence is 14 residues long. The germline V gene encodes CDR1 SGHNT and CDR2 YENEEA. CDR3 in amino acids: CASSSETATGELFF. For the CDR3, the DNA is TGTGCCAGCAGCTCAGAGACAGCTACCGGGGAGCTGTTTTTT.

Ten or more counts support this clonotype. The gene calls are TRBV2 and TRBJ1-4; D is uncertain. The ends were cut back, 4 bases at V and 11 bases at J, with 8 bases in the middle. The CDR3 extends over 11 amino acids. The germline CDR1 and CDR2 sequences are SNHLY and FYNNEI. In nucleotides, the CDR3 is TGTGCCAGCAGTGTGGATAAGAAACTGTTTTTT. It yields the protein CASSVDKKLFF.

There are many counts of this clonotype. V is TRBV20-1 and J is TRBJ1-5, with D unclear. The ends were cut back, 4 bases at V and 1 base at J, with 5 bases in the middle. Germline V lookup: CDR1 DFQATT, CDR2 SNEGSKA (reference sequence). The CDR3 consists of 12 residues. This CDR3 is CSAMASNQPQHF. The DNA of the CDR3 is TGCAGTGCTATGGCAAGCAATCAGCCCCAGCATTTT.